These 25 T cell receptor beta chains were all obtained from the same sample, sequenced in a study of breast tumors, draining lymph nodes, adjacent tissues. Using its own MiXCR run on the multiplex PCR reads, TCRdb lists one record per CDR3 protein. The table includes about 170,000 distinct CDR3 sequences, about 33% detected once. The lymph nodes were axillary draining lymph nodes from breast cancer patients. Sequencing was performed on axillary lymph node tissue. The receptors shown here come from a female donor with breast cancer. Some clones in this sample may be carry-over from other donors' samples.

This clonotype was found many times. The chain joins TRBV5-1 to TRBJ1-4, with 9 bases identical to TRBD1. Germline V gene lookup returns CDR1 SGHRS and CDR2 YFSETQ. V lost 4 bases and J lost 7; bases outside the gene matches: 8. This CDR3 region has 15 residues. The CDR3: CASSTTGGAGEKLFF. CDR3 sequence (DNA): TGCGCCAGCAGCACAACAGGGGGCGCGGGTGAAAAACTGTTTTTT.

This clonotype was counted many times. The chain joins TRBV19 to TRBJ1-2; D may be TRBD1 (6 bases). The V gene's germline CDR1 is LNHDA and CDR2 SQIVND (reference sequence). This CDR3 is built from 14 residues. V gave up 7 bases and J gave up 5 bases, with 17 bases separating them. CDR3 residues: CASTRGGGDYGYTF. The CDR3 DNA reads TGTGCCAGTACCAGGGGCGGGGGGGATTATGGCTACACCTTC.

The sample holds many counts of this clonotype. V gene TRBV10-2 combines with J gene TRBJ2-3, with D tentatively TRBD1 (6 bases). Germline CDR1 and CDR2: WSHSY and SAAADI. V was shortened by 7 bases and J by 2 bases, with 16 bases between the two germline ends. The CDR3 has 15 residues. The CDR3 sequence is CASTSRTVATDTQYF. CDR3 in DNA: TGCGCCAGCACGTCCAGGACAGTCGCCACAGATACGCAGTATTTT.

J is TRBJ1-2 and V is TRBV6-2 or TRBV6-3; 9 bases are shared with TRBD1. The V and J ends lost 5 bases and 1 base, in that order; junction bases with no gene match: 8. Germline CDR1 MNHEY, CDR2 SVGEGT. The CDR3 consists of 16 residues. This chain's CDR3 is CASSPGTGRHNYGYTF. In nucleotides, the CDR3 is TGTGCCAGCAGTCCAGGGACAGGGAGACATAACTATGGCTACACCTTC.

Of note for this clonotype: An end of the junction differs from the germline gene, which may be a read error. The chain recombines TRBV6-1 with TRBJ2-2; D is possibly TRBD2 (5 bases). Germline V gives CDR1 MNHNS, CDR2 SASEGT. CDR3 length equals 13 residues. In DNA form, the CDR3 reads TGTGCCAGCAAGCTCGCCCCCCCCGGGGAGCTGCTTTTT. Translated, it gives CASKLAPPGELLF.

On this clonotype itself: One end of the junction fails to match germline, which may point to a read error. The CDR3 bases are TGTGCCAGCAATCTCTATTTTTCCCGCGACGAGCTGTACTTC. Its protein product is CASNLYFSRDELYF. The chain carries TRBV5-5 and TRBJ2-7, with no clear D. From germline, CDR1 is SGHKS and CDR2 YYEKEE (reference sequence). This CDR3 has 14 residues.

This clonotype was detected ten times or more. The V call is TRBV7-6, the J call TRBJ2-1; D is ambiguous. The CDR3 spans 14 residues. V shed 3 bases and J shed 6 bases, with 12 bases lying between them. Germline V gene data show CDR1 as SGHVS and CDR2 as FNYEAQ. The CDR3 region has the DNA TGTGCCAGCAGCTTGGCCGACTTGTCCAATGAGCAGTTCTTC. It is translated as CASSLADLSNEQFF. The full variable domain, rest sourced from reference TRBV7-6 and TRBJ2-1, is GAGVSQSPRYKVTKRGQDVALRCDPISGHVSLYWYRQALGQGPEFLTYFNYEAQQDKSGLPNDRFSAERPEGSISTLTIQRTEQRDSAMYRCASSLADLSNEQFFGPGTRLTVL.

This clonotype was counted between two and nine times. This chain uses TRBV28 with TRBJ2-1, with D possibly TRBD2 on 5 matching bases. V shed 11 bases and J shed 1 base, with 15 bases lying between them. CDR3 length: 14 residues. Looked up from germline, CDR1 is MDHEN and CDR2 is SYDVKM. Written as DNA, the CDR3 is TGTGCCCATAAGCGGTCAGATTCCTACAATGAGCAGTTCTTC. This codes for CAHKRSDSYNEQFF.

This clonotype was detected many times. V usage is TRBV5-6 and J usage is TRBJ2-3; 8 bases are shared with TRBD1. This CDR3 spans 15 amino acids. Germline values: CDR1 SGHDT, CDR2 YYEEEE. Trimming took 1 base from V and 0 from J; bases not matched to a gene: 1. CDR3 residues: CASSLQGASTDTQYF. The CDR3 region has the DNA TGTGCCAGCAGCTTGCAGGGGGCTAGCACAGATACGCAGTATTTT.

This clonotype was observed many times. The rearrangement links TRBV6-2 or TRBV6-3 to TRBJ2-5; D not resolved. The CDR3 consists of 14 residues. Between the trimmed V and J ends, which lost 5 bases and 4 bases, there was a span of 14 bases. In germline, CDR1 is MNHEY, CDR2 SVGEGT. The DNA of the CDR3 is TGTGCCAGCAGTCTAACCGGGCAACGAGAGACCCAGTACTTC. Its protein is CASSLTGQRETQYF.

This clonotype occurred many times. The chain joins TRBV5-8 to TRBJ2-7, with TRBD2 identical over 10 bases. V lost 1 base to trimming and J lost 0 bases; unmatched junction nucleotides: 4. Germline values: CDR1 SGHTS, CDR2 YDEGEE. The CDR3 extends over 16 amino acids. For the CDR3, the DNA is TGTGCCAGCAGCTTGTGGACTAGCGGTAGCTCCTACGAGCAGTACTTC. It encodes CASSLWTSGSSYEQYF.

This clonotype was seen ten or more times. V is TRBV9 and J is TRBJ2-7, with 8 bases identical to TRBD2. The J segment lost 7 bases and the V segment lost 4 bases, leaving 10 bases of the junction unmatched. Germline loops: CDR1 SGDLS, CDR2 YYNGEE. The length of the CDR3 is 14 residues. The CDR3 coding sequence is TGTGCCAGCAGCCTTAGCGGGGCCTTGGGGGAGCAGTACTTC. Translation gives CASSLSGALGEQYF. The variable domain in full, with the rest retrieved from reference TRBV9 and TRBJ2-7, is DSGVTQTPKHLITATGQRVTLRCSPRSGDLSVYWYQQSLDQGLQFLIQYYNGEERAKGNILERFSAQQFPDLHSELNLSSLELGDSALYFCASSLSGALGEQYFGPGTRLTVT.

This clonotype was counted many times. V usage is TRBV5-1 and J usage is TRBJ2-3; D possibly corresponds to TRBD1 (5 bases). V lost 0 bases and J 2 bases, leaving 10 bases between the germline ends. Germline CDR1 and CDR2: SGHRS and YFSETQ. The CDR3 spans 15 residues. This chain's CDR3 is CASSLEGAYTDTQYF. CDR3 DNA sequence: TGCGCCAGCAGCTTGGAAGGGGCTTACACAGATACGCAGTATTTT. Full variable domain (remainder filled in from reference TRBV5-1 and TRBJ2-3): KAGVTQTPRYLIKTRGQQVTLSCSPISGHRSVSWYQQTPGQGLQFLFEYFSETQRNKGNFPGRFSGRQFSNSRSEMNVSTLELGDSALYLCASSLEGAYTDTQYFGPGTRLTVL.

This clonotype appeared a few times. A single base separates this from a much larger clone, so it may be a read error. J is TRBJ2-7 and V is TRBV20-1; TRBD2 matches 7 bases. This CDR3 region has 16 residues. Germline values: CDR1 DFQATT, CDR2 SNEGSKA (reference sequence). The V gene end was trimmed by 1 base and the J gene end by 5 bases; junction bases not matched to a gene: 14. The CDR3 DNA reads TGCAGTGCTAGAGTTAGGACTAGGGCCCCTGGGGACGAGCAGTACTTC. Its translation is CSARVRTRAPGDEQYF.

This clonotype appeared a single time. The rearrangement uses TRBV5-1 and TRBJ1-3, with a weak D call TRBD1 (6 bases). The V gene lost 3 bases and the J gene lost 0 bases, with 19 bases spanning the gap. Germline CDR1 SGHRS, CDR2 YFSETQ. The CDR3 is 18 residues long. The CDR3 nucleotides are TGCGCCAGCAGCTCACAGCCCGGACAGATCCTCTCTGGAAACACCATATATTTT. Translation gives CASSSQPGQILSGNTIYF.

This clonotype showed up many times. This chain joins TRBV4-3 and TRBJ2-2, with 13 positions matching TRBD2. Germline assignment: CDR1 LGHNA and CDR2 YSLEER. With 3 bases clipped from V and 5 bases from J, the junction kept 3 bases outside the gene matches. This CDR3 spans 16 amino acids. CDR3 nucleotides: TGCGCCAGCAGCCAGGAGGGACTAGCGGGAACCGGGGAGCTGTTTTTT. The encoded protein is CASSQEGLAGTGELFF.

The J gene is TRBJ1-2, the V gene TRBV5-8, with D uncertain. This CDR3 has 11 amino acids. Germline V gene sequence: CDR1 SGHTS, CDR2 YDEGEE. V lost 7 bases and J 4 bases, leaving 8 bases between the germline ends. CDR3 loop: CASPGSYGYTF. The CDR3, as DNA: TGTGCCAGCCCGGGGTCCTATGGCTACACCTTC.

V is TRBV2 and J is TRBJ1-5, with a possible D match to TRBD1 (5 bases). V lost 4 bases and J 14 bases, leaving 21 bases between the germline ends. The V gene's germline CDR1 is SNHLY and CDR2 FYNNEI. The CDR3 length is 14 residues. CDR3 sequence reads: CASSGRRGTYNEHF. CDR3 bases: TGTGCCAGCAGTGGCCGTAGGGGCACGTACAATGAGCATTTT.

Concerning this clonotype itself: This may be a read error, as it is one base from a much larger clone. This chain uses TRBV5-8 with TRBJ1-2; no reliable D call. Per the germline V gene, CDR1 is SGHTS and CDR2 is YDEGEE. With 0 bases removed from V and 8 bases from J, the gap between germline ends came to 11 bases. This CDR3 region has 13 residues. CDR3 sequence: CASSLVRANGYTF. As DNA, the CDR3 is TGTGCCAGCAGCTTGGTTAGGGCTAACGGCTACACCTTC.

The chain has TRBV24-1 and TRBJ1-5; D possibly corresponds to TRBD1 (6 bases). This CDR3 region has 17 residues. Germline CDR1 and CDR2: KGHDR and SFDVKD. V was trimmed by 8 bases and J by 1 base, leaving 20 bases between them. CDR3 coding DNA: TGTGCCACCACCTTCTATACAGGGCAAAAGAGCAATCAGCCCCAGCATTTT. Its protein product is CATTFYTGQKSNQPQHF.

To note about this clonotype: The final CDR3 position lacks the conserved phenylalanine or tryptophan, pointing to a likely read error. The CDR3 DNA reads TGCAGCGTTGTGGGGGGGAGAGGCACCGGGGAGCTGTTTTCT. Residues: CSVVGGRGTGELFS. The V call is TRBV29-1, the J call TRBJ2-2, with 7 bases matching TRBD2. Trimming cost V 4 bases and J 4 bases; bases outside gene matches: 6. Germline V CDR1 and CDR2: SQVTM, ANQGSEA. The CDR3 is made up of 14 amino acids.

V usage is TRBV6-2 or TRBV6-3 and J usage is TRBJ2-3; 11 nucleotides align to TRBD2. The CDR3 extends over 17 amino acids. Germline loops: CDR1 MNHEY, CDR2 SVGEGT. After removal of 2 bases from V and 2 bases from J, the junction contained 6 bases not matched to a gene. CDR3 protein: CASSYPGLAETTDTQYF. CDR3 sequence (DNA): TGTGCCAGCAGTTACCCGGGACTAGCGGAGACCACAGATACGCAGTATTTT.

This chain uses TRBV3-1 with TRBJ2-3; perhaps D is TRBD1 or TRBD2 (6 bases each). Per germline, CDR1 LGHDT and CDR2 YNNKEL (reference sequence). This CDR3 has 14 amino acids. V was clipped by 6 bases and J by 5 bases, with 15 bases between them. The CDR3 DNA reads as TGTGCCAGCAGAGGGGGGACCGGTCAAGATACGCAGTATTTT. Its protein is CASRGGTGQDTQYF.

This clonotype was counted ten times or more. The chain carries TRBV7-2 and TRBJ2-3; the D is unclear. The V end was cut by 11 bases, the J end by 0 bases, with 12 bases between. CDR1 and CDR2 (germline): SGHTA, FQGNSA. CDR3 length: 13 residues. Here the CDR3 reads CASKDPSTDTQYF. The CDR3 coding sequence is TGTGCCTCAAAGGATCCTAGCACAGATACGCAGTATTTT.

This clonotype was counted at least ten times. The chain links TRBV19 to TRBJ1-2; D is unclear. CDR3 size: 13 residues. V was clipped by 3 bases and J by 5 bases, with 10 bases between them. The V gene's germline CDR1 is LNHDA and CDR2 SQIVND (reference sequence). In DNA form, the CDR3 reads TGTGCCAGTAGTATTAACAGAGTTTATGGCTACACCTTC. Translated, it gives CASSINRVYGYTF.